This T cell receptor (beta chain) appears in the sequencing data of a study of CD8 T cells in ankylosing spondylitis. Study-wide results and caveats: Disease-associated clones were reportedly significantly overrepresented in matched ankylosing spondylitis synovial fluid. Prior literature has documented some motif variants in synovial fluid and blood from reactive arthritis. Disease-linked clones displayed a CD8+ phenotype and appeared relatively rarely in peripheral blood. Within ankylosing spondylitis blood, a TCR beta motif made up of eight or nine highly homologous variants appeared to be characteristic.

Generation of TCR beta libraries employed quantitative 5'-RACE incorporating molecular barcodes. A single record per CDR3 protein comes from TCRdb applying MiXCR to the 5' RACE reads. Of 750,000 to 850,000 distinct CDR3 sequences in the sample, about an eighth were seen once. This clonotype has only a few counts. Antigen specificity is unknown. Trimming removed 5 bases from V and 7 bases from J; junction bases left unmatched: 9. The germline V gene has CDR1 SEHNR and CDR2 FQNEAQ (reference sequence). CDR3 size: 15 residues. The material sequenced was blood, either unsorted or a sorted T cell fraction (not recorded which). The source is a male donor with ankylosing spondylitis. The rearrangement uses TRBV7-9 and TRBJ2-1; 9 nucleotides match TRBD1. The CDR3 region has the DNA TGTGCCAGCAGCACTGGACAGGGGACGGGAAATGAGCAGTTCTTC. Its translation: CASSTGQGTGNEQFF. The whole variable domain, filled in from reference TRBV7-9 and TRBJ2-1, reads DTGVSQNPRHKITKRGQNVTFRCDPISEHNRLYWYRQTLGQGPEFLTYFQNEAQLEKSRLLSDRFSAERPKGSFSTLEIQRTEQGDSAMYLCASSTGQGTGNEQFFGPGTRLTVL.